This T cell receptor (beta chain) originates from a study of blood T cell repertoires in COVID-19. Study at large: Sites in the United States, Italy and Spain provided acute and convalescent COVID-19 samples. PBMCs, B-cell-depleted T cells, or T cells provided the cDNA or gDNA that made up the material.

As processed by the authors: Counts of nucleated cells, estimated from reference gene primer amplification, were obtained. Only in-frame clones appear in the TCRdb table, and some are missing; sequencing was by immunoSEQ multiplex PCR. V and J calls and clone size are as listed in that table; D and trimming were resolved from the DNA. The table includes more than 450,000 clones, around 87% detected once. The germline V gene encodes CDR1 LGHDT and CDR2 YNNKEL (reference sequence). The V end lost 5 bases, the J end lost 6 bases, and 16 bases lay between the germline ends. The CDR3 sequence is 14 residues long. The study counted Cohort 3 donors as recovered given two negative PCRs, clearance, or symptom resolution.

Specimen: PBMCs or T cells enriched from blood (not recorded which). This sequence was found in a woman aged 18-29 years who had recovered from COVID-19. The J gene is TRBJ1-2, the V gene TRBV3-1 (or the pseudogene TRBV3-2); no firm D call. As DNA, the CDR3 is TGTGCCAGCAGCACCCGGCGGGGAGTCGATGGCTACACCTTC. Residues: CASSTRRGVDGYTF.